The T cell receptor beta chain described here comes from a study of CD8+ T cells in alopecia areata. Specified treatment: oral pan-JAK inhibitor, 5-10 mg twice daily. The CDR3 has 14 residues. The V end lost 2 bases, the J end lost 6 bases, and 12 bases lay between the germline ends. The germline V gene encodes CDR1 SGHRS and CDR2 YFSETQ. Reverse transcribed after extraction, RNA yielded cDNA as the sequencing template. The repertoire was sequenced with immunoSEQ multiplex PCR; TCRdb's copy has only in-frame clones and lacks some. The sample carries about 140,000 clones, around 83% recorded once. The clonotype originates from a human donor with alopecia areata. This sequence joins TRBV5-1 and TRBJ1-5; unclear D gene. This sample comprised CD8+ T cells sorted from blood, obtained at week 4, from a patient treated with tofacitinib. In nucleotides, the CDR3 is TGCGCCAGCAGCTTAAGTCCAGGCCTTCAGCCCCAGCATTTT. Translated, it gives CASSLSPGLQPQHF.